What follows are 11 T cell receptor beta chains derived from one specimen sequenced in a study of blood T cell repertoires in COVID-19. This table comes from immunoSEQ multiplex PCR, and its TCRdb copy is limited to in-frame clones, with some not included. The sample lists 150,000 to 190,000 clones, around 84% occurring once. What was sequenced was PBMCs or T cells enriched from blood (not recorded which). The receptors shown here come from a man in his fifties or sixties who had recovered from COVID-19.

This clone was found once. V and J are TRBV6-4 and TRBJ1-1; D remains ambiguous. The CDR3 runs to 13 residues. Germline assignment: CDR1 MRHNA and CDR2 SNTAGT. V was shortened by 2 bases and J by 4 bases, with 8 bases between the two germline ends. CDR3 loop: CASSDLPSTEAFF. The CDR3 nucleotides are TGTGCCAGCAGTGACCTTCCTAGCACTGAAGCTTTCTTT.

The count of this clone is one. The chain carries TRBV11-3 and TRBJ2-1; 7 nucleotides align to TRBD2. V was clipped by 5 bases and J by 2 bases; unmatched bases: 6. The CDR3 is made up of 15 amino acids. Germline V gene data show CDR1 as SGHNT and CDR2 as YENEEA. CDR3 region: CASSRSGETYNEQFF. CDR3 DNA sequence: TGTGCCAGCAGCCGGAGCGGGGAAACCTACAATGAGCAGTTCTTC. The complete variable domain, with remaining parts taken from reference TRBV11-3 and TRBJ2-1, reads EAGVVQSPRYKIIEKKQPVAFWCNPISGHNTLYWYLQNLGQGPELLIRYENEEAVDDSQLPKDRFSAERLKGVDSTLKIQPAELGDSAVYLCASSRSGETYNEQFFGPGTRLTVL.

This chain links TRBV2 with TRBJ1-1; TRBD1 matches 9 bases. Trimming removed 4 bases from V and 4 bases from J; junction bases left unmatched: 7. Per germline, CDR1 SNHLY and CDR2 FYNNEI. This CDR3 has 15 residues. The CDR3 DNA is TGTGCCAGCAGTGGACGCGGGACAGGGCGCACTGAAGCTTTCTTT. Amino acid sequence: CASSGRGTGRTEAFF.

The chain is built from TRBV9 and TRBJ1-4; no reliable D call. With 4 bases removed from V and 10 bases from J, the gap between germline ends came to 11 bases. The CDR3 extends over 12 amino acids. Germline CDR1 reads SGDLS; CDR2 reads YYNGEE. CDR3 bases: TGTGCCAGCAGCCTCCGGGAAGGAAAACTGTTTTTT. This codes for CASSLREGKLFF.

The chain joins TRBV4-1 to TRBJ2-1, with TRBD1 identical over 12 bases. Germline V gene data show CDR1 as MGHRA and CDR2 as YSYEKL. The CDR3 sequence is 15 residues long. The ends lost 1 base at V and 8 bases at J; junction bases unmatched: 3. CDR3 residues: CASSQVGTGGHEQFF. For the CDR3, the DNA is TGCGCCAGCAGCCAAGTCGGGACAGGGGGCCATGAGCAGTTCTTC.

This chain links TRBV11-1 with TRBJ2-2, with 8 nucleotides matching TRBD2. From germline, CDR1 is SGHAT and CDR2 FQDESV (reference sequence). This CDR3 has 15 amino acids. Trimming removed 5 bases from V and 0 bases from J; junction bases left unmatched: 2. CDR3 sequence reads: CASSQAGANTGELFF. In DNA, the CDR3 is TGTGCCAGCAGCCAAGCGGGGGCGAACACCGGGGAGCTGTTTTTT.

This chain links TRBV11-2 with TRBJ2-5; 13 nucleotides align to TRBD2. Germline assignment: CDR1 SGHAT and CDR2 FQNNGV. After removal of 5 bases from V and 5 bases from J, the junction contained 8 bases not matched to a gene. This CDR3 is built from 16 residues. The DNA of the CDR3 is TGTGCCAGCAGCCCCCGACTAGCGGGGGGAGTGGAGACCCAGTACTTC. Translating gives CASSPRLAGGVETQYF.

This clone showed up just once. The chain recombines TRBV2 with TRBJ2-5, with 9 bases identical to TRBD2. The length of the CDR3 is 14 residues. Germline CDR1 and CDR2: SNHLY and FYNNEI. Germline trimming cut 4 bases from V and 2 bases from J; bases unmatched to any gene: 2. As DNA, the CDR3 is TGTGCCAGCAGTGGGGGACTAGCACAAGAGACCCAGTACTTC. It encodes CASSGGLAQETQYF.

This clone was counted between two and nine times. The V and J genes are TRBV7-2 and TRBJ2-7; 8 bases fit TRBD1. The germline V gene encodes CDR1 SGHTA and CDR2 FQGNSA. The junction had 8 bases not matched to a gene; V was cut back by 5 bases and J by 5 bases. The CDR3 consists of 14 residues. The CDR3 region is CASSVQGVGDEQYF. In DNA, the CDR3 is TGTGCCAGCAGCGTACAGGGGGTGGGCGACGAGCAGTACTTC.

V is TRBV14 and J is TRBJ1-4; D not resolved. CDR3 length: 14 residues. Germline loops: CDR1 SGHDN, CDR2 FVKESK. The ends were cut back, 4 bases at V and 5 bases at J, with 11 bases in the middle. This CDR3 reads CASSPGLRNEKLFF. The CDR3, as DNA: TGTGCCAGCAGCCCAGGACTCCGAAATGAAAAACTGTTTTTT.

The chain uses TRBV19 and TRBJ2-1, with D perhaps matching TRBD1 (6 bases). This CDR3 spans 16 amino acids. The germline CDR1 and CDR2 sequences are LNHDA and SQIVND (reference sequence). Trimming pared 3 bases from V and 0 bases from J, leaving 12 bases between. CDR3 sequence: CASSMQTGISYNEQFF. The CDR3 coding sequence is TGTGCCAGTAGTATGCAGACAGGAATCTCCTACAATGAGCAGTTCTTC.